This T cell receptor beta chain was recovered during a study of T cell responses to AZD1222 COVID-19 vaccine. As for this clone: Its antigen is still unknown.

Study-wide results and caveats: Nearly half of spike-specific TCRs reportedly target variant regions that are unmutated in the B.1.351 and B.1.1.7 variants. The donor cohort was predominantly white British with a female majority, and clonal diversity may have been underestimated. Only 5 or 6 people who got AZD1222 tested seropositive at baseline. A rise in Spike-specific TCR breadth and depth followed two AZD1222 doses.

Trimming shortened V by 4 bases and J by 4 bases, and 14 bases separated the two germline ends. CDR1 MNHEY and CDR2 SMNVEV come from the germline V gene (reference sequence). This CDR3 has 15 amino acids. Sequencing used immunoSEQ multiplex PCR; TCRdb keeps in-frame clones, though not all of them. This sample has 140,000 to 150,000 clones, with approximately 85% found just once. The sequencing here drew on peripheral blood, taken on day 0 of AZD1222 vaccination. This TCR was recovered from an adult in good health. The chain combines TRBV27 with TRBJ2-1, with D unclear. CDR3 DNA: TGTGCCAGCAGTTGGTCTGGACGGCCTTACAATGAGCAGTTCTTC. Translating it yields CASSWSGRPYNEQFF.